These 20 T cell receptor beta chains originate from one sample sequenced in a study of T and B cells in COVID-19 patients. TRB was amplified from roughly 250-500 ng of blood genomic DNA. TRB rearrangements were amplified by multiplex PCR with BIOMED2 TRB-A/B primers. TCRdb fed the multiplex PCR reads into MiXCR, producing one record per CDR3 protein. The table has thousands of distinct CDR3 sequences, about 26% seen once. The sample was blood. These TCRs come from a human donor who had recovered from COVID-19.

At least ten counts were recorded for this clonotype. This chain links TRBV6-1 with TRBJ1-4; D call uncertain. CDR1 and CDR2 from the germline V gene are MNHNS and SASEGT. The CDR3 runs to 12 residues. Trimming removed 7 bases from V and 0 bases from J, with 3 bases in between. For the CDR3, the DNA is TGTGCCAGCAAACCAACTAATGAAAAACTGTTTTTT. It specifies CASKPTNEKLFF.

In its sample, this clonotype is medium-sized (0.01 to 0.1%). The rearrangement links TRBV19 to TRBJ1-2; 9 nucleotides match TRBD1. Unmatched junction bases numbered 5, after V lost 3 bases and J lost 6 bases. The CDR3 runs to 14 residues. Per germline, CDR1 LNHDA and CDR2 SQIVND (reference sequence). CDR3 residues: CASSMGQGDDGYTF. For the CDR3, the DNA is TGTGCCAGTAGTATGGGACAGGGTGATGATGGCTACACCTTC.

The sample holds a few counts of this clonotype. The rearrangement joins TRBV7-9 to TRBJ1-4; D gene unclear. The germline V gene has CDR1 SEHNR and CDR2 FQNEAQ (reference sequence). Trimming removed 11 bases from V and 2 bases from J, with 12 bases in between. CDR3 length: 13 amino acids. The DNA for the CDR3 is TGTGCCGGTTCCGGCGGTACTAATGAAAAACTGTTTTTT. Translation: CAGSGGTNEKLFF.

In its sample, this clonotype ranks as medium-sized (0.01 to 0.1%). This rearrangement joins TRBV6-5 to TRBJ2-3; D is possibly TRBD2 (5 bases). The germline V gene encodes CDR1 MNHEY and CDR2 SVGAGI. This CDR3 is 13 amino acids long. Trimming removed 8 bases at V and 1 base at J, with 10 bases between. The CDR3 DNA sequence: TGTGCCAGCGGCCGGGGAGGCACAGATACGCAGTATTTT. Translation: CASGRGGTDTQYF.

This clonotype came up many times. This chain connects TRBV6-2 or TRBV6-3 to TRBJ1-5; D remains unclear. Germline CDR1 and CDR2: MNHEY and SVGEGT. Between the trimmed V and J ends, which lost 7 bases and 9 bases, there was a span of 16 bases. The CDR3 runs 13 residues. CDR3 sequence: CASTPRVDRPQHF. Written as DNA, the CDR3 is TGTGCCAGCACCCCAAGGGTCGATCGGCCCCAGCATTTT.

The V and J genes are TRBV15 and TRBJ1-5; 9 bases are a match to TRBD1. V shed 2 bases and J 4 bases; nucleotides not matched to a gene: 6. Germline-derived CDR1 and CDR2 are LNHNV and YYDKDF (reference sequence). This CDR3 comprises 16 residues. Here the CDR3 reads CATSRSGTGPNQPQHF. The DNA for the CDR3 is TGTGCCACCAGCAGATCGGGGACAGGGCCTAATCAGCCCCAGCATTTT.

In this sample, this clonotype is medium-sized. The CDR3 region is CASTPGQHNEQFF. CDR3 coding DNA: TGTGCCAGCACCCCGGGACAGCACAATGAGCAGTTCTTC. The chain employs TRBV12-3 or TRBV12-4 and TRBJ2-1; TRBD1 aligns across 7 bases. V shed 7 bases, J shed 5 bases, and the junction held 5 bases outside the gene matches. This CDR3 comprises 13 residues.

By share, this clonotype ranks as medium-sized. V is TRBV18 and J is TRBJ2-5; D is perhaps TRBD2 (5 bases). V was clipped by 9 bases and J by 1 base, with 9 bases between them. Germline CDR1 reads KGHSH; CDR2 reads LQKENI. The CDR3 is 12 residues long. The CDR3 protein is CASQGSQETQYF. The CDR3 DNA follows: TGTGCCAGTCAAGGGAGCCAAGAGACCCAGTACTTC.

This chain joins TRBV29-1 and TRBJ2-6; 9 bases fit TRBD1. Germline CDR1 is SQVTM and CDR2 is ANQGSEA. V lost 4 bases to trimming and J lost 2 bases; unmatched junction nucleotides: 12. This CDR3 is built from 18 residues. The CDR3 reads CSVVGWGTGPPGANVLTF. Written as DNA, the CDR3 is TGCAGCGTTGTGGGTTGGGGGACAGGGCCCCCTGGGGCCAACGTCCTGACTTTC.

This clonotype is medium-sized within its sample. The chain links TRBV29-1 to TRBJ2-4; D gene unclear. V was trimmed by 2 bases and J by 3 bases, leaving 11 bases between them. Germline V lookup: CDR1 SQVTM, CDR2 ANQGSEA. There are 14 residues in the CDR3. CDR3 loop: CSVEPAMGKNIQYF. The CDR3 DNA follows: TGCAGCGTTGAACCGGCGATGGGCAAAAACATTCAGTACTTC.

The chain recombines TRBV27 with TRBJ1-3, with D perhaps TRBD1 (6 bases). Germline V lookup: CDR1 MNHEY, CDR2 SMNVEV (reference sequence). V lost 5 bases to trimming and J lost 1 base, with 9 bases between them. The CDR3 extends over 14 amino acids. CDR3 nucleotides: TGTGCCAGCAGTCTACAGGGATCTGGAAACACCATATATTTT. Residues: CASSLQGSGNTIYF.

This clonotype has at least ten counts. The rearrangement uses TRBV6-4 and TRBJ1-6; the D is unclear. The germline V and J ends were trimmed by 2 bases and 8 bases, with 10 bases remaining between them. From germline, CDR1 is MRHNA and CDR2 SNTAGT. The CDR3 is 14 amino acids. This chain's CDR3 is CASSDGQAYSPLHF. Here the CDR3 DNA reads TGTGCCAGCAGTGACGGTCAGGCATATTCACCCCTCCACTTT.

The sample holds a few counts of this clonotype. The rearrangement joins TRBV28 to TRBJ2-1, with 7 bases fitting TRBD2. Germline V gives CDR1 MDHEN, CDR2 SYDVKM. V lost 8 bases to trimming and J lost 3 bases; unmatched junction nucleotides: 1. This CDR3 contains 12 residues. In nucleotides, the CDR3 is TGTGCCAGCGAGCGGGGCTACAATGAGCAGTTCTTC. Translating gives CASERGYNEQFF.

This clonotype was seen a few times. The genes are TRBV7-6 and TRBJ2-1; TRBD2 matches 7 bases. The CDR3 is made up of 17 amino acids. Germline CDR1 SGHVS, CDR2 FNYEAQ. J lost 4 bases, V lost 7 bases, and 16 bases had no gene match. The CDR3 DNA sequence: TGTGCCAGCATAGGTCGTGCGGTCGGGGGGATTTACAATGAGCAGTTCTTC. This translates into CASIGRAVGGIYNEQFF.

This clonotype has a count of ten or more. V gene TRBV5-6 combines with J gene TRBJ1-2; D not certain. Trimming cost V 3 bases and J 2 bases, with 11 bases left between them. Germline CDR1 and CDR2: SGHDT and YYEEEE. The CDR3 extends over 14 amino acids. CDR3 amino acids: CASSSLDQNYGYTF. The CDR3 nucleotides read TGTGCCAGCAGCTCCCTCGATCAGAACTATGGCTACACCTTC.

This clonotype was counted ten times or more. CDR3 sequence: CASSILQGPLLGYTF. CDR3 nucleotide sequence: TGTGCCAGTAGTATATTGCAGGGGCCTCTTCTGGGCTACACCTTC. The V call is TRBV19, the J call TRBJ1-2; possible D gene TRBD1, 6 bases. The CDR3 spans 15 residues. Trimming cost V 2 bases and J 8 bases, with 18 bases left between them. Germline lookup yields CDR1 LNHDA and CDR2 SQIVND (reference sequence).

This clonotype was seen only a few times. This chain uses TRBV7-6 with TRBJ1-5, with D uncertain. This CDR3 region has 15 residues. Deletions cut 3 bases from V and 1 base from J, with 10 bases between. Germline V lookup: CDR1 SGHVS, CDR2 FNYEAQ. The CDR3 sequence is CASSFLVQSNQPQHF. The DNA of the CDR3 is TGTGCCAGCAGCTTCCTTGTTCAGAGCAATCAGCCCCAGCATTTT.

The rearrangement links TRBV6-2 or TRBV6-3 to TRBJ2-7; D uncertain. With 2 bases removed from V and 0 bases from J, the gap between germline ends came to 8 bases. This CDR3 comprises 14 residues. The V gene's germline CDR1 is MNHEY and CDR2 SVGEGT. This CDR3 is CASSYVPGSYEQYF. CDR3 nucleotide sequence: TGTGCCAGCAGTTACGTCCCCGGCTCCTACGAGCAGTACTTC.

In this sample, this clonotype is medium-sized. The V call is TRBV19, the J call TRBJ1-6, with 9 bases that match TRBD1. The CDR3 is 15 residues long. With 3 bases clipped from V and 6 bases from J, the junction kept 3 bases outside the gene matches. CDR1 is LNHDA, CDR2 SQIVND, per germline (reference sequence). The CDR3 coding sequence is TGTGCCAGTAGTATTTCGGACAGGGGTAATTCACCCCTCCACTTT. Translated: CASSISDRGNSPLHF.

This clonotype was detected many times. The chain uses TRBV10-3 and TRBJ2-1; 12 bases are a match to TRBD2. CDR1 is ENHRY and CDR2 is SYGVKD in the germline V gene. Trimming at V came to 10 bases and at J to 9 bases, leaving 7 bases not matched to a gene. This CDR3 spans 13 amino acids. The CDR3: CANATSGGGEQFF. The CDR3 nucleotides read TGTGCCAACGCGACTAGCGGGGGCGGTGAGCAGTTCTTC.